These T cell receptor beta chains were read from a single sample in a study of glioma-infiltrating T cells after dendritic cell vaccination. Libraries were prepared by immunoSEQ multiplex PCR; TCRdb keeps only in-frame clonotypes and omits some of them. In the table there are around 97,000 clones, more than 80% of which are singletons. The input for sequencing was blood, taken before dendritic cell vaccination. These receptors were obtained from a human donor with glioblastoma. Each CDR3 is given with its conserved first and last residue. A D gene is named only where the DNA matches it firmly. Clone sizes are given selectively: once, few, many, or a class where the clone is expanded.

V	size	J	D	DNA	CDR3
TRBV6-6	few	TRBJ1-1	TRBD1	TGTGCCAGCAGTTACGAGGGGACAGGGTACGAGAAAGCTTTCTTT	CASSYEGTGYEKAFF
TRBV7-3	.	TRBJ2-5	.	TGTGCCAGCAGCATAGACAGGCAAGAGACCCAGTACTTC	CASSIDRQETQYF
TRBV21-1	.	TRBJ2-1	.	TGTGCCAGCAGCAAAGGCGGCCGGGGGGGCAATGAGCAGTTCTTC	CASSKGGRGGNEQFF
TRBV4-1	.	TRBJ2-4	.	TGCGCCAGCAGCCAAGTAGGCAGGGTAGCCAAAAACATTCAGTACTTC	CASSQVGRVAKNIQYF
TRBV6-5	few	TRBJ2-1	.	TGTGCCAGCAGCCCGGACAGATACAATGAGCAGTTCTTC	CASSPDRYNEQFF
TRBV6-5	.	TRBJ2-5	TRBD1	TGTGCCAGCAGCCTAACAGGGGCCCAAGAGACCCAGTACTTC	CASSLTGAQETQYF
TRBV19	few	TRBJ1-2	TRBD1	TGTGCCAGTAGTATATCCCGGGACAGTAACTATGGCTACACCTTC	CASSISRDSNYGYTF
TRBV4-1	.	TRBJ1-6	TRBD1	TGCGCCAGCAGAACCCGGGACAGCAATTCACCCCTCCACTTT	CASRTRDSNSPLHF
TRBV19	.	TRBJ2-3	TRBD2	TGTGCCAGTAGTATGGATGGGACTAGCGGGGTTCCAGATACGCAGTATTTT	CASSMDGTSGVPDTQYF
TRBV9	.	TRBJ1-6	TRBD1	TGTGCCAGCAGCGTAGAGGGGACAGCTAATTCACCCCTCCACTTT	CASSVEGTANSPLHF
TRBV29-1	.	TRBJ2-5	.	TGCAGCGGACGGGCAGGGGGGCAAGAGACCCAGTACTTC	CSGRAGGQETQYF
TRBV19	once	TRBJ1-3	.	TGTGCCAGTAGTATATTCGTGAGCCCTGGAAACACCATATATTTT	CASSIFVSPGNTIYF
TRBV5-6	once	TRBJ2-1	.	TGTGCCACCTCAGGGTGGGGCAATGAGCAGTTCTTC	CATSGWGNEQFF
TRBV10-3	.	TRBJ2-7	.	TGTGCCATCATGACCGAGAACAGGTCCCTGGGGGAGCAGTACTTC	CAIMTENRSLGEQYF
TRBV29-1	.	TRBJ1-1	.	TGCAGCGTTGAAGATCTTCGCAGGAACACTGAAGCTTTCTTT	CSVEDLRRNTEAFF
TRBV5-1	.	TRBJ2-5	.	TGCGCCAGCAGCTTGGTGGGCGGGGTTGACGAGACCCAGTACTTC	CASSLVGGVDETQYF
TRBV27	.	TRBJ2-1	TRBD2	TGTGCCAGCAGAAGACTAGCGGGGGGGCAGGGCAATGAGCAGTTCTTC	CASRRLAGGQGNEQFF
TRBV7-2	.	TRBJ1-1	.	TGTGCCAGCAGCCAAGACAGGAACACTGAAGCTTTCTTT	CASSQDRNTEAFF
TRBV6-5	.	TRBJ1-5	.	TGTGCCAGCAGTTACCTCATCGAGGGGCCCCAGCATTTT	CASSYLIEGPQHF
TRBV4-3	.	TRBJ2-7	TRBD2	TGCGCCAGCAGCCAAGATAGGGCGGGGGGCCGGGAGCAGTACTTC	CASSQDRAGGREQYF
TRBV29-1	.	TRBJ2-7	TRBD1	TGCAGCGCCGAAGGACAGGGGATGTACGAGCAGTACTTC	CSAEGQGMYEQYF
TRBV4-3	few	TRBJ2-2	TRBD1	TGCGCCAGCAGCCCCGGGACAGGGTTATCCGGGGAGCTGTTTTTT	CASSPGTGLSGELFF
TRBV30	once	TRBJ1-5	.	TGTGCCTGGGGGCTCCCGGACAGAAGCAATCAGCCCCAGCATTTT	CAWGLPDRSNQPQHF
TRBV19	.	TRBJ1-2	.	TGTGCCAGTAGTACACAGGGAGGGCCCTATGGCTACACCTTC	CASSTQGGPYGYTF
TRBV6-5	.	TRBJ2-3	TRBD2	TGTGCCAGCAGCTCTAGCGGGGGTGCCACAGATACGCAGTATTTT	CASSSSGGATDTQYF
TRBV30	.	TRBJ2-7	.	TGTGCCTGGAGTCAGCGACCCTACGAGCAGTACTTC	CAWSQRPYEQYF
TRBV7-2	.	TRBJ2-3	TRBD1	TGTGCCAGCAGCCCAGGGGGCTCGACAGATACGCAGTATTTT	CASSPGGSTDTQYF
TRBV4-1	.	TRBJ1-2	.	TGCGCCAGCAGCGTAAGCCCCCTGATCAATGGCTACACCTTC	CASSVSPLINGYTF
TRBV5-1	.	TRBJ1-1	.	TGCGCCAGCAGCCCCTGGACACACACTGAAGCTTTCTTT	CASSPWTHTEAFF
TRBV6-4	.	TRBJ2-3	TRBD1	TGTGCCAGCAGTGACTACCGGGACAGGAAGACAGATACGCAGTATTTT	CASSDYRDRKTDTQYF
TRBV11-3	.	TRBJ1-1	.	TGTGCCAGCAGCTTACGTGTGAACACTGAAGCTTTCTTT	CASSLRVNTEAFF
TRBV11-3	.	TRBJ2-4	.	TGTGCCAGCAGCTTACAGGCTTTCACCAAAAACATTCAGTACTTC	CASSLQAFTKNIQYF
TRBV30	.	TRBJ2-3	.	TGTGCCTGGAGTGTGAGGCGGGGTGGCACAGATACGCAGTATTTT	CAWSVRRGGTDTQYF
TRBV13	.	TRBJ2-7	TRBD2	TGTGCCAGCAGCCCGGGGGGACTAGACTACGAGCAGTACTTC	CASSPGGLDYEQYF
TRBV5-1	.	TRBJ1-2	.	TGCGCCAGCAGCTTGCATAACTATGGCTACACCTTC	CASSLHNYGYTF
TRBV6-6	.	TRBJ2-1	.	TGTGCCAGCAGTGACATCAGGGCAGGGCGCAATGAGCAGTTCTTC	CASSDIRAGRNEQFF
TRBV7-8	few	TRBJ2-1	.	TGTGCCAGCAGCTCGACAGAGTACAACCACAATGAGCAGTTCTTC	CASSSTEYNHNEQFF
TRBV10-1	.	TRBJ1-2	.	TGCGCCAGCAGTGAGCAGGGGCGCTATGGCTACACCTTC	CASSEQGRYGYTF
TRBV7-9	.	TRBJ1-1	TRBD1	TGTGCCAGCAGCATTCGAATCGACAGGGCGAACACTGAAGCTTTCTTT	CASSIRIDRANTEAFF
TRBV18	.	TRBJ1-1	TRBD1	TGTGCCAGCTCACCCACAACCGGGACAGGGAGGAACACTGAAGCTTTCTTT	CASSPTTGTGRNTEAFF
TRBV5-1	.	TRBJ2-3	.	TGCGCCAGCAGCTCCTACACAGATACGCAGTATTTT	CASSSYTDTQYF
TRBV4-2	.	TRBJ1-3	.	TGTGCCAGCAGCCACCCCGGAGGGACTGGAAACACCATATATTTT	CASSHPGGTGNTIYF
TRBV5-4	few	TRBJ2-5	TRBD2	TGTGCCAGCAGCTCATGGACTAGCGGGGAGCAGACCCAGTACTTC	CASSSWTSGEQTQYF
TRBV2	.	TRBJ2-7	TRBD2	TGTGCCAGCAGTGGCCTGGGAGGGACTAGCGCCATCTACGAGCAGTACTTC	CASSGLGGTSAIYEQYF
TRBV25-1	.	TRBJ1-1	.	TGTGCCAGCAGTGAATTGGGGCAGGAGAACACTGAAGCTTTCTTT	CASSELGQENTEAFF